This T cell receptor (beta chain) is from a study of blood T cell repertoires in COVID-19. The V and J ends lost 0 bases and 8 bases, in that order; junction bases with no gene match: 6. The CDR3 sequence is 15 residues long. Looked up from germline, CDR1 is SGDLS and CDR2 is YYNGEE. Per the authors' pipeline: Cell counts per sample came from amplifying reference gene primers. Produced via immunoSEQ multiplex PCR; TCRdb's table is partial and in-frame only. V and J calls and clone size are given by that table; D and trimming were obtained from the DNA. The sample holds some 140,000 clones, approximately 85% seen once.

V usage is TRBV9 and J usage is TRBJ2-1, with 9 bases lining up with TRBD2. The TCR sequence derives from a man aged 60 to 69 with COVID-19, enrolled during active disease. Material for sequencing was peripheral blood. As DNA, the CDR3 is TGTGCCAGCAGCGTAGAGGGGACTAGCTCACATGAGCAGTTCTTC. Protein sequence: CASSVEGTSSHEQFF. Using reference TRBV9 and TRBJ2-1 for the parts outside the CDR3, the full variable domain is DSGVTQTPKHLITATGQRVTLRCSPRSGDLSVYWYQQSLDQGLQFLIQYYNGEERAKGNILERFSAQQFPDLHSELNLSSLELGDSALYFCASSVEGTSSHEQFFGPGTRLTVL.